Below are 8 T cell receptor beta chains sequenced from a single sample in a study of beta chain features in type 1 diabetes. Expressed TCRB transcripts were sequenced because the entire RNA isolate underwent reverse transcription. Clones were sequenced by immunoSEQ multiplex PCR, and TCRdb holds only the in-frame ones, with some missing. The sample includes 250,000 to 300,000 clones, under 8.5% of them seen just once. Sequenced input: central memory CD4+ T cells from blood. The receptors come from a woman aged 18 to 35 in good health.

This clone was counted between two and nine times. V is TRBV7-9 and J is TRBJ1-1, with D unclear. This CDR3 spans 13 amino acids. The V end was cut by 5 bases, the J end by 7 bases, with 14 bases between. Germline V gene lookup returns CDR1 SEHNR and CDR2 FQNEAQ (reference sequence). The CDR3 DNA follows: TGTGCCAGCAGCCTAAAGGGCAGTGGTGAAGCTTTCTTT. Its protein product is CASSLKGSGEAFF.

This clone was seen ten or more times. The chain carries TRBV5-1 and TRBJ1-1; D not certain. Trimming left V 0 bases short and J 4 bases short, with 10 bases between. Germline V gene data show CDR1 as SGHRS and CDR2 as YFSETQ. The CDR3 length is 14 residues. Here the CDR3 DNA reads TGCGCCAGCAGCTTGGCAGGTTTTGGCACTGAAGCTTTCTTT. Encoded protein: CASSLAGFGTEAFF.

This clone occurred many times. The V and J genes are TRBV10-3 and TRBJ1-2; 8 bases are a match to TRBD1. The V gene end was trimmed by 2 bases and the J gene end by 6 bases; junction bases not matched to a gene: 14. Germline CDR1 and CDR2: ENHRY and SYGVKD. CDR3 length equals 17 residues. CDR3 protein: CAISETLLDRDSNGYTF. The CDR3 bases are TGTGCCATCAGTGAGACACTATTGGACAGGGATTCCAATGGCTACACCTTC.

This chain joins TRBV10-3 and TRBJ2-5; perhaps TRBD1 as D (5 bases). The CDR3 sequence is 17 residues long. Deletions cut 10 bases from V and 4 bases from J, with 28 bases between. Germline-derived CDR1 and CDR2 are ENHRY and SYGVKD. The CDR3, as DNA: TGTGCCAGCATCTCCCAAAGGGGCAGCCAAAGGCGAGAGACCCAGTACTTC. Encoded protein: CASISQRGSQRRETQYF.

This clone was observed a handful of times. The V call is TRBV7-6, the J call TRBJ1-4; D uncertain. V was trimmed by 1 base and J by 6 bases, leaving 9 bases between them. The CDR3 consists of 14 residues. The germline V gene has CDR1 SGHVS and CDR2 FNYEAQ. The CDR3 spells CASSLGVVDEKLFF. CDR3 coding DNA: TGTGCCAGCAGCTTAGGGGTTGTTGATGAAAAACTGTTTTTT.

The rearrangement joins TRBV29-1 to TRBJ2-1, with no clear D. The CDR3 is 14 amino acids. Deletions cut 3 bases from V and 6 bases from J, with 15 bases between. From germline, CDR1 is SQVTM and CDR2 ANQGSEA. The CDR3 DNA reads as TGCAGCGTTGACGACAAGGTGGTCGGCAATGAGCAGTTCTTC. Translating it yields CSVDDKVVGNEQFF.

A few counts support this clone. This chain links TRBV28 with TRBJ2-3; D remains ambiguous. The CDR3 is made up of 12 amino acids. Trimming cost V 3 bases and J 5 bases, with 6 bases left between them. The germline V gene encodes CDR1 MDHEN and CDR2 SYDVKM. The CDR3 region is CASSFNLDTQYF. CDR3 DNA sequence: TGTGCCAGCAGTTTTAACCTAGATACGCAGTATTTT.

This clone has a handful of counts. This chain links TRBV4-2 with TRBJ1-5; weak D call: TRBD1 (5 bases). The CDR3 totals 16 residues. Germline V gene lookup returns CDR1 LGHNA and CDR2 YNFKEQ. The V end lost 1 base, the J end lost 6 bases, and 16 bases lay between the germline ends. CDR3: CASSQVERGEGQPQHF. DNA for the CDR3: TGTGCCAGCAGCCAAGTTGAAAGGGGTGAAGGTCAGCCCCAGCATTTT.